This T cell receptor beta chain came from a study of T cells in Graves' hyperthyroidism and ophthalmopathy. In its sample, this clonotype was seen many times. TCR beta CDR3 regions were amplified from RNA transcripts. First-round RT-PCR targeting the TCR CDR3 was performed with the HTBI primer set. TCRdb re-analysed the multiplex PCR reads in MiXCR, keeping a single row per CDR3 protein. Here the sample spans around 350,000 distinct CDR3 sequences, 19% being singletons. Germline CDR1 reads MNHNS; CDR2 reads SASEGT. The ends were cut back, 6 bases at V and 8 bases at J, with 17 bases in the middle. CDR3 length: 14 amino acids.

The sequence was collected from a young woman with Graves' hyperthyroidism. This sequence joins TRBV6-1 and TRBJ2-4; perhaps TRBD1 as D (6 bases). Material: blood. The CDR3 loop reads CASRQGSGLDIQYF. The CDR3, as DNA: TGTGCCAGCAGACAGGGTTCTGGGCTGGACATTCAGTACTTC.